This T cell receptor (beta chain) is drawn from a study of T cell changes during pregnancy in multiple sclerosis. The table came from immunoSEQ multiplex PCR; TCRdb's copy has only in-frame clones and leaves some out. The top ten hold over 4% of the sample, which has around 50,000 clones, approximately 87% seen once. Germline CDR1 reads SNHLY; CDR2 reads FYNNEI. The CDR3 consists of 11 residues. V lost 9 bases, J lost 11 bases, and 8 bases stayed unmatched. The chain has TRBV2 and TRBJ1-2; 8 positions match TRBD1. The TCR originated in a human donor whose cells served as feeder cells for cultures in a pregnancy study. Sequencing was carried out using peripheral blood from another person, used as feeder cells. The CDR3 region is CARGDRLLYTF. CDR3 coding DNA: TGTGCCAGAGGGGACAGGTTGTTGTACACCTTC.